This TCR beta chain emerged from a study of blood T cell repertoires in COVID-19. Study-wide background: From the United States, Italy and Spain came samples of acute and convalescent COVID-19. PBMCs, B-cell-depleted T cells, or T cells were the source of the cDNA or gDNA that made up the material.

Original analysis: The authors estimated nucleated cell counts from reference gene primer amplification. Assay: immunoSEQ multiplex PCR; the TCRdb copy retains only in-frame clones and omits some. V, J and clone size reflect that table, while D and trimming were determined from the DNA. Seen here are 25,000 to 35,000 clones, over 80% observed once, and the top ten hold more than 9%. This TCR derives from a human donor with active COVID-19. The donor label of this sample is uncertain. The specimen was peripheral blood.

The CDR3 DNA follows: TGTGCCTGGAGAGGACTAGCGGGAAGCGGGCAGTACTTC. Encoded protein: CAWRGLAGSGQYF. The chain links TRBV30 to TRBJ2-7, with 12 bases aligning to TRBD2. Germline CDR1 is GTSNPN and CDR2 is SVGIG (reference sequence). This CDR3 contains 13 residues. V lost 3 bases, J lost 9 bases, and 6 bases stayed unmatched.